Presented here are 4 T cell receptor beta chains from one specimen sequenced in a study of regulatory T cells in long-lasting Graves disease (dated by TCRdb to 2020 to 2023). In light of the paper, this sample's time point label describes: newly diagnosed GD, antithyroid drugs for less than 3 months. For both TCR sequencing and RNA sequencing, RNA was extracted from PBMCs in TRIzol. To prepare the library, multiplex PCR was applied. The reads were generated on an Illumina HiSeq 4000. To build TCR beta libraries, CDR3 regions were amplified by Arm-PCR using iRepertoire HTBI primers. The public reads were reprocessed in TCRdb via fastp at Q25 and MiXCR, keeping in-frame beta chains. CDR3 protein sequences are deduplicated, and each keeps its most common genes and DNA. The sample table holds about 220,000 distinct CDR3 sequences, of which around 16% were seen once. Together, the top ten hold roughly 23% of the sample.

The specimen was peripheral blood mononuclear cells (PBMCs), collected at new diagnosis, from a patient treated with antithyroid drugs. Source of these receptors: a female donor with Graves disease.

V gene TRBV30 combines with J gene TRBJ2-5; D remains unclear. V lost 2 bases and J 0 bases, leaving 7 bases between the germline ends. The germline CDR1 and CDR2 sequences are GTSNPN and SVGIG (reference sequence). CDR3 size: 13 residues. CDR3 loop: CAWSQKYQETQYF. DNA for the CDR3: TGTGCCTGGAGTCAAAAGTACCAAGAGACCCAGTACTTC.

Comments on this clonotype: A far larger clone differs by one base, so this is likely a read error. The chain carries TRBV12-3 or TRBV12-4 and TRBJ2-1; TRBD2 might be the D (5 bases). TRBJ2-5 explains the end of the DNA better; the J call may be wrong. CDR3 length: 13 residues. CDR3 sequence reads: CASGLSGFQTQYF. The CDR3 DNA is TGTGCCAGCGGTTTAAGCGGTTTCCAGACCCAGTACTTC.

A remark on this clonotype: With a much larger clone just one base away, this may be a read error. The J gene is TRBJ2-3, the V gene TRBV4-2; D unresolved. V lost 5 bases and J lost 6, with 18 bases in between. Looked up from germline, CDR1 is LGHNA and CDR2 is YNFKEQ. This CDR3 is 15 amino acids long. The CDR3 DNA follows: TGTGCCAGCAGCTTGGCCAGCAGGACGCGGGATACGCAGTATTTT. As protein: CASSLASRTRDTQYF.

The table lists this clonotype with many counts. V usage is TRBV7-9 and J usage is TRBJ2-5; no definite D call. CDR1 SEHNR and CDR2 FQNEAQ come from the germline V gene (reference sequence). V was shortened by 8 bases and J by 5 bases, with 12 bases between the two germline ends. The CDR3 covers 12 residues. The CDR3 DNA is TGTGCCAGCGGCAGGTTGGGGGAGACCCAGTACTTC. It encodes CASGRLGETQYF.